This T cell receptor (beta chain) was sequenced for a study of cytomegalovirus exposure and HLA in healthy donors. Study-wide context: Within the Caucasian-associated ancestry cluster were roughly 82% of the approximately 400 genotyped donors.

Use of 60 Vbeta and 13 Jbeta primers characterized the PCR. Here immunoSEQ multiplex PCR was the method, and the copy in TCRdb shows in-frame clones only, minus some. The repertoire has roughly 130,000 clones, approximately 69% of them found once; the top ten carry around 6.6%. The study, taken as a whole, reports: Later, an analysis showed that TCR beta chains associated with HLA were more clonally expanded than others that were equally common. CMV serostatus was the sole immune exposure information available. DRB1 showed the most TCR associations and HLA-C the fewest in a later analysis, as rates varied by HLA locus.

Points on this clone: As yet, its antigen is unknown.

The TCR originated in a man between 40 and 49 years old in good health and CMV-seropositive. Sequencing used PBMCs.

CDR3: CASSDPETGDRRGYEQYF. The CDR3, as DNA: TGTGCCAGCAGTGACCCGGAGACAGGGGACAGGCGGGGCTACGAGCAGTACTTC. The gene calls are TRBV6-4 and TRBJ2-5, with 8 bases identical to TRBD1. The J call is in doubt because the DNA end fits TRBJ2-7 better. In germline, CDR1 is MRHNA, CDR2 SNTAGT. The length of the CDR3 is 18 residues.